The 21 T cell receptor beta chains below were found in one sample sequenced in a study of blood T cell repertoires in COVID-19. Libraries were prepared by immunoSEQ multiplex PCR; TCRdb keeps only in-frame clonotypes and omits some of them. The table shows 10,000 to 15,000 clones, with roughly four fifths occurring only once. The sample consisted of peripheral blood. These receptors originate from an older woman with acute or convalescent COVID-19.

The chain couples TRBV18 to TRBJ1-4; TRBD1 aligns across 10 bases. V lost 0 bases to trimming and J lost 16 bases; unmatched junction nucleotides: 8. Germline V gene lookup returns CDR1 KGHSH and CDR2 LQKENI. The CDR3 has 14 residues. Here the CDR3 reads CASSPPGTGAKQFF. CDR3 in DNA: TGTGCCAGCTCACCACCGGGGACAGGGGCCAAGCAGTTTTTT.

The chain is built from TRBV5-4 and TRBJ2-5; D gene unclear. This CDR3 contains 13 residues. Germline V CDR1 and CDR2: SGHNT, YYREEE (reference sequence). Trimming took off 0 bases at V and 5 bases at J, with 8 bases between the two ends. CDR3 sequence (DNA): TGTGCCAGCAGCTTGGCTCCCCTGGAGACCCAGTACTTC. Its translation is CASSLAPLETQYF.

This clone was counted a single time. V gene TRBV12-3 or TRBV12-4 combines with J gene TRBJ1-2; maybe TRBD1 (6 bases). This CDR3 region has 13 residues. The V and J ends lost 3 bases and 5 bases respectively, with 10 bases between them. CDR3 coding DNA: TGTGCCAGCAGTTTCCCCACAGGGTATGGCTACACCTTC. Residues: CASSFPTGYGYTF.

On this clone itself: At one boundary the junction diverges from the germline segment, which might be a read error. The CDR3 is CASSRGGSSNF. DNA of the CDR3: TGTGCCAGCAGTCGAGGGGGCTCCTCCAATTTT. This rearrangement joins TRBV6-5 to TRBJ1-4; 7 bases are a match to TRBD1. The CDR3 loop spans 11 amino acids. Germline values: CDR1 MNHEY, CDR2 SVGAGI.

The rearrangement uses TRBV10-3 and TRBJ2-1; 10 nucleotides align to TRBD2. This CDR3 has 14 amino acids. Unmatched junction bases numbered 3, after V lost 10 bases and J lost 0 bases. CDR1 and CDR2 (germline): ENHRY, SYGVKD. The DNA of the CDR3 is TGTGCCACCCTAGCGGGGGACTCCTACAATGAGCAGTTCTTC. Amino acids: CATLAGDSYNEQFF.

The V call is TRBV10-3, the J call TRBJ2-7; D is ambiguous. The V gene lost 3 bases and the J gene lost 0 bases, with 6 bases spanning the gap. This CDR3 is 13 amino acids long. Germline V gene sequence: CDR1 ENHRY, CDR2 SYGVKD. CDR3 in amino acids: CAISEDTSYEQYF. Written as DNA, the CDR3 is TGTGCCATCAGTGAAGACACCTCCTACGAGCAGTACTTC.

The V gene is TRBV6-1, the J gene TRBJ2-2; 9 nucleotides line up with TRBD1. Trimming cost V 0 bases and J 1 base; bases outside gene matches: 9. The CDR3 spans 19 residues. Germline V CDR1 and CDR2: MNHNS, SASEGT. In DNA, the CDR3 is TGTGCCAGCAGTGAAGCCCCATTTGGGGACAGGGAGAACACCGGGGAGCTGTTTTTT. It translates to CASSEAPFGDRENTGELFF.

This clone has a single count. The chain links TRBV11-2 to TRBJ2-7; D gene uncertain. Per germline, CDR1 SGHAT and CDR2 FQNNGV. The CDR3 contains 14 residues. With 1 base removed from V and 5 bases from J, the gap between germline ends came to 12 bases. CDR3 DNA: TGTGCCAGCAGCTTAGGGCAGGCTAATGACGAGCAGTACTTC. Its protein is CASSLGQANDEQYF.

The chain has TRBV5-4 and TRBJ1-5; 12 bases map to TRBD1. The germline CDR1 and CDR2 sequences are SGHNT and YYREEE (reference sequence). V shed 4 bases and J 6 bases; nucleotides not matched to a gene: 5. The CDR3 length is 15 residues. For the CDR3, the DNA is TGTGCCAGCAGCCCGGGACAGGGGGCAGTTCAGCCCCAGCATTTT. Its translation: CASSPGQGAVQPQHF.

The V call is TRBV19, the J call TRBJ1-2, with 8 bases that match TRBD1. Germline CDR1 and CDR2: LNHDA and SQIVND (reference sequence). Losses at the gene ends were 5 bases for V and 8 bases for J; bases not matched to a gene: 7. This CDR3 comprises 13 residues. The CDR3 region is CASSWGTGPGYTF. The CDR3 DNA sequence: TGTGCCAGTAGTTGGGGGACAGGTCCAGGCTACACCTTC.

The V call is TRBV7-9, the J call TRBJ2-2; possible D gene TRBD2, 6 bases. Germline CDR1 and CDR2: SEHNR and FQNEAQ (reference sequence). CDR3 length: 14 residues. With 4 bases removed from V and 4 bases from J, the gap between germline ends came to 10 bases. The CDR3 sequence is CASSSGVGTGELFF. The CDR3 nucleotides are TGTGCCAGCAGCTCGGGGGTAGGCACCGGGGAGCTGTTTTTT.

The chain uses TRBV6-5 and TRBJ1-5; D is uncertain. The germline V gene has CDR1 MNHEY and CDR2 SVGAGI. This CDR3 comprises 13 residues. Trimming shortened V by 6 bases and J by 4 bases, and 10 bases separated the two germline ends. The CDR3 nucleotides are TGTGCCAGCAGCCGGTCCCCAAATCAGCCCCAGCATTTT. The encoded protein is CASSRSPNQPQHF.

This sequence joins TRBV28 and TRBJ1-3; a weak D match, TRBD1 (5 bases). V was clipped by 9 bases and J by 2 bases, with 11 bases between them. The CDR3 has 13 amino acids. Germline V gene data show CDR1 as MDHEN and CDR2 as SYDVKM. The CDR3 nucleotides read TGTGCCAGTAGAAAACAGGCTGGAAACACCATATATTTT. Protein product: CASRKQAGNTIYF.

This chain links TRBV2 with TRBJ1-1; possibly TRBD1 for D (6 bases). Germline lookup yields CDR1 SNHLY and CDR2 FYNNEI. The germline V and J ends were trimmed by 6 bases and 4 bases, with 12 bases remaining between them. There are 13 residues in the CDR3. For the CDR3, the DNA is TGTGCCAGCAGGGAGGACAGCTTCACTGAAGCTTTCTTT. Its translation: CASREDSFTEAFF.

The J gene is TRBJ2-5, the V gene TRBV5-5; D remains ambiguous. This CDR3 is built from 14 residues. Germline lookup yields CDR1 SGHKS and CDR2 YYEKEE (reference sequence). V was pared by 3 bases and J by 1 base, with 10 bases between. This CDR3 reads CASSYLTPQETQYF. The CDR3 DNA is TGTGCCAGCAGCTACCTAACGCCCCAAGAGACCCAGTACTTC.

The chain combines TRBV9 with TRBJ2-3, with 8 bases that match TRBD2. CDR1 is SGDLS, CDR2 YYNGEE, per germline. V shed 2 bases and J 2 bases; nucleotides not matched to a gene: 16. The CDR3 runs to 19 residues. CDR3 in amino acids: CASSVGSNGGAIPTDTQYF. As DNA, the CDR3 is TGTGCCAGCAGCGTGGGGTCAAACGGGGGGGCCATCCCCACAGATACGCAGTATTTT.

Comment on this clone: Germline is not matched at one junction end, which may reflect a read error. The V and J genes are TRBV3-1 (or the pseudogene TRBV3-2) and TRBJ2-4; a possible D gene is TRBD2 (6 bases). CDR1 LGHDT and CDR2 YNNKEL come from the germline V gene (reference sequence). The CDR3 totals 13 residues. CDR3 DNA: TGTGCCAGCAGCTTTGAGCAGGAGGGTGTCCCCGTTTTC. It specifies CASSFEQEGVPVF.

This chain links TRBV4-1 with TRBJ1-6; 9 bases are a match to TRBD1. V lost 4 bases and J lost 11; bases outside the gene matches: 3. The CDR3 is made up of 13 amino acids. The germline gives CDR1 MGHRA, CDR2 YSYEKL. The CDR3 reads CASSRDRVAPLHF. DNA of the CDR3: TGCGCCAGCAGCCGGGACAGGGTGGCACCCCTCCACTTT.

The chain uses TRBV11-2 and TRBJ2-1; D not certain. The CDR3 totals 15 residues. The V and J ends lost 2 bases and 2 bases respectively, with 10 bases between them. Germline V CDR1 and CDR2: SGHAT, FQNNGV. The CDR3, as DNA: TGTGCCAGCAGCTTATTGCGTGGTACCTACAATGAGCAGTTCTTC. It yields the protein CASSLLRGTYNEQFF.

This clone was seen once. V and J are TRBV27 and TRBJ2-2; D not resolved. The CDR3 loop spans 14 amino acids. CDR1 is MNHEY and CDR2 is SMNVEV in the germline V gene (reference sequence). Between the trimmed V and J ends, which lost 6 bases and 8 bases, there was a span of 16 bases. The CDR3 DNA is TGTGCCAGCAGCGCCCAGTTGTGGGCTGGGGAGCTGTTTTTT. Translation gives CASSAQLWAGELFF.

The chain uses TRBV6-5 and TRBJ1-2; D is undetermined. This CDR3 has 11 residues. Germline V gives CDR1 MNHEY, CDR2 SVGAGI. V was pared by 4 bases and J by 8 bases, with 8 bases between. Written as DNA, the CDR3 is TGTGCCAGCAGTTCTCCGCGCGGCTACACCTTC. Its translation: CASSSPRGYTF.